This is a list of T cell receptor beta chains from one sample in a study of PD-L1 blockade in urothelial cancer. Measured with immunoSEQ multiplex PCR; TCRdb has only the in-frame clones, and not every one. The data show under 120,000 clones, about 85% seen once. The specimen comprised PBMCs, sampled around atezolizumab (anti-PD-L1) treatment. The receptors come from a man in his forties or fifties with urothelial cancer. CDR3s include the opening cysteine and the closing phenylalanine or tryptophan. Clone size appears in some rows only: once, few, many, or a class for an expanded clone.

j_call	clone_size	v_call	cdr3_aa
TRBJ2-1	-	TRBV5-8	CASNQGLRYNEQFF
TRBJ1-1	once	TRBV6-1	CASSVGGYTEAFF
TRBJ1-3	few	TRBV2	CASRRRGLGNTIYF
TRBJ1-2	-	TRBV19	CASTKLTGTSNYGYTF
TRBJ2-1	-	TRBV7-2	CASSLASSLYNEQFF
TRBJ1-3	few	TRBV7-9	CASSLSGQELTGNTIYF
TRBJ1-1	-	TRBV28	CASSFRFGTANRKENTEAFF
TRBJ2-4	-	TRBV2	CASSRVEAKNIQYF
TRBJ2-1	-	TRBV7-2	CASSYSGRANNEQFF
TRBJ2-5	few	TRBV7-3	CASSLNGGGAETQYF
TRBJ2-7	-	TRBV18	CASSPPGLGGEEQYF
TRBJ2-1	-	TRBV7-9	CASSSFGGRRPSSYNEQFF
TRBJ2-3	-	TRBV2	CASSEGLADTDTQYF
TRBJ2-7	-	TRBV10-3	CAITVGGGHYEQYF
TRBJ1-2	-	TRBV6-1	CASSEVRPGGYTF
TRBJ2-3	-	TRBV2	CASRGAQISTDTQYF
TRBJ2-5	once	TRBV19	CASSHLGGLETQYF
TRBJ2-7	-	TRBV18	CASSIDSYEQYF
TRBJ2-1	once	TRBV28	CASAPGGGGKEQFF
TRBJ2-7	-	TRBV6-4	CASSDRASGSYEQYF
TRBJ2-1	-	TRBV28	CASSFTSGWLGFYNEQFF
TRBJ1-1	-	TRBV6-6	CASSRRGGTEAFF
TRBJ2-2	-	TRBV10-3	CAISESGGGTGELFF
TRBJ2-5	-	TRBV11-2	CASSGGVQETQYF